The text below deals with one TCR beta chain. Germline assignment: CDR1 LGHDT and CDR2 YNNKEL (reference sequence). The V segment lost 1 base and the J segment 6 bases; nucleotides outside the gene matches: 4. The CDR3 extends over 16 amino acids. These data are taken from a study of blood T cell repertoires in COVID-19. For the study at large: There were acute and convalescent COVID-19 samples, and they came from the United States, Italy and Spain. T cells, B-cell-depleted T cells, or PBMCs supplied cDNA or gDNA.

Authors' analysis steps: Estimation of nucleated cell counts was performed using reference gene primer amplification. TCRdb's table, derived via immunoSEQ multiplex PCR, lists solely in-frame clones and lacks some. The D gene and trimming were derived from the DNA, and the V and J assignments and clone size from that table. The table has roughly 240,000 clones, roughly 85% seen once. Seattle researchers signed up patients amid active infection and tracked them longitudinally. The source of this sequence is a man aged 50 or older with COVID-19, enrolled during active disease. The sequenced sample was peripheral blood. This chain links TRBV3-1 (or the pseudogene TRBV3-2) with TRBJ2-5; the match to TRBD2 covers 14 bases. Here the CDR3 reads CASSQVGTSGGKTQYF. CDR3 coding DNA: TGTGCCAGCAGCCAAGTTGGGACTAGCGGGGGAAAGACCCAGTACTTC.